This passage covers 24 T cell receptor beta chains from one sample sequenced in a study of blood T cell repertoires in COVID-19. Assay used: immunoSEQ multiplex PCR; TCRdb lists only in-frame clones, some missing. The sample lists some 45,000 clones, around nine tenths occurring once. Sequenced sample: peripheral blood. These receptor sequences come from a human donor with active COVID-19. The donor label of this sample is uncertain.

This clone was recorded once. The V and J genes are TRBV9 and TRBJ1-2, with D tentatively TRBD1 (6 bases). V dropped 4 bases and J dropped 8 bases, with 18 bases sitting between them. CDR1 and CDR2 (germline): SGDLS, YYNGEE. CDR3 length: 14 amino acids. CDR3 region: CASSLEQGSRGYTF. In nucleotides, the CDR3 is TGTGCCAGCAGCTTGGAACAGGGATCTCGGGGCTACACCTTC.

This clone has just one count. This chain connects TRBV9 to TRBJ2-5; D may be TRBD2 (5 bases). V was shortened by 0 bases and J by 2 bases, with 17 bases between the two germline ends. Germline CDR1 and CDR2: SGDLS and YYNGEE. The length of the CDR3 is 17 residues. CDR3 DNA: TGTGCCAGCAGCGTAGCTATGAAAAGCGGACCTCAAGAGACCCAGTACTTC. Its protein product is CASSVAMKSGPQETQYF.

This chain links TRBV7-9 with TRBJ1-1, with TRBD1 matching over 10 bases. This CDR3 region has 15 residues. CDR1 SEHNR and CDR2 FQNEAQ come from the germline V gene (reference sequence). The ends lost 1 base at V and 3 bases at J; junction bases unmatched: 2. The CDR3 sequence is CASSLVGTGDTEAFF. The CDR3 nucleotides read TGTGCCAGCAGCTTAGTGGGGACAGGGGACACTGAAGCTTTCTTT.

The rearrangement joins TRBV28 to TRBJ1-2; D gene uncertain. CDR1 is MDHEN and CDR2 is SYDVKM in the germline V gene. The CDR3 has 12 residues. V lost 6 bases and J 8 bases, leaving 13 bases between the germline ends. The CDR3 DNA reads as TGTGCCAGCAGCGGCTGGTCGGGAGGCTACACCTTC. Translating it yields CASSGWSGGYTF.

The CDR3: CASSWRQRSEAFF. The CDR3 DNA is TGTGCCAGCAGCTGGAGACAGAGATCTGAAGCTTTCTTT. The chain recombines TRBV6-5 with TRBJ1-1, with a possible D match to TRBD1 (5 bases). Germline V gene data show CDR1 as MNHEY and CDR2 as SVGAGI. The V end lost 6 bases, the J end lost 6 bases, and 14 bases lay between the germline ends. CDR3 length equals 13 residues.

This chain links TRBV12-5 with TRBJ1-4; D not certain. CDR1 is LGHNT and CDR2 is FRNRAP in the germline V gene. The CDR3 extends over 13 amino acids. The V end was cut by 2 bases, the J end by 8 bases, with 9 bases between. The CDR3 loop reads CASGLPGSEKLFF. CDR3 nucleotides: TGTGCTAGTGGTTTGCCGGGTAGCGAAAAACTGTTTTTT.

The chain links TRBV2 to TRBJ1-2, with D perhaps matching TRBD1 (5 bases). The CDR3 runs 14 residues. The germline V gene has CDR1 SNHLY and CDR2 FYNNEI. V lost 6 bases, J lost 4 bases, and 15 bases lay in between. The CDR3 bases are TGTGCCAGCAGCGGACACGTGTTGGGCTATGGCTACACCTTC. It encodes CASSGHVLGYGYTF.

The rearrangement links TRBV19 to TRBJ1-3, with TRBD1 matching over 7 bases. CDR1 and CDR2 from the germline V gene are LNHDA and SQIVND (reference sequence). There are 17 residues in the CDR3. Trimming cost V 0 bases and J 2 bases; bases outside gene matches: 7. CDR3: CASSIDRGTATGNTIYF. The CDR3 nucleotides are TGTGCCAGTAGTATAGATCGCGGGACAGCCACTGGAAACACCATATATTTT. The variable domain in full, completed from reference TRBV19 and TRBJ1-3, reads DGGITQSPKYLFRKEGQNVTLSCEQNLNHDAMYWYRQDPGQGLRLIYYSQIVNDFQKGDIAEGYSVSREKKESFPLTVTSAQKNPTAFYLCASSIDRGTATGNTIYFGEGSWLTVV.

The rearrangement uses TRBV5-1 and TRBJ2-2; 8 positions match TRBD2. Germline assignment: CDR1 SGHRS and CDR2 YFSETQ. The V and J ends lost 0 bases and 4 bases, in that order; junction bases with no gene match: 5. The CDR3 consists of 16 residues. Here the CDR3 reads CASSLAGGGSTGELFF. The CDR3 DNA is TGCGCCAGCAGCTTGGCCGGGGGGGGATCCACCGGGGAGCTGTTTTTT.

The rearrangement joins TRBV10-3 to TRBJ2-7; D may be TRBD2 (6 bases). The germline V gene has CDR1 ENHRY and CDR2 SYGVKD. V was clipped by 6 bases and J by 3 bases, with 24 bases between them. The CDR3 consists of 17 residues. The CDR3 loop is CAISGPPLEAGVYEQYF. The CDR3 DNA is TGTGCCATCAGCGGGCCCCCGTTAGAAGCGGGCGTCTACGAGCAGTACTTC.

The V call is TRBV5-1, the J call TRBJ2-5, with D hard to call. This CDR3 has 14 amino acids. The germline gives CDR1 SGHRS, CDR2 YFSETQ. Trimming took 0 bases from V and 0 from J, leaving 6 bases between them. CDR3 sequence (DNA): TGCGCCAGCAGCTTGGATGTCAACCAAGAGACCCAGTACTTC. Translated: CASSLDVNQETQYF.

This chain connects TRBV2 to TRBJ2-5, with TRBD2 identical over 12 bases. Trimming took 0 bases from V and 1 from J; bases not matched to a gene: 6. The CDR3 runs 18 residues. Germline lookup yields CDR1 SNHLY and CDR2 FYNNEI. The CDR3 DNA is TGTGCCAGCAGTGAAGCTCTAGCGGGGGGGACAATCCAAGAGACCCAGTACTTC. Its protein product is CASSEALAGGTIQETQYF.

The rearrangement uses TRBV9 and TRBJ2-7, with D maybe TRBD1 (6 bases). V was trimmed by 0 bases and J by 1 base, leaving 11 bases between them. The CDR3 has 15 residues. Germline V CDR1 and CDR2: SGDLS, YYNGEE. This chain's CDR3 is CASSVAVGQSYEQYF. The CDR3 nucleotides read TGTGCCAGCAGCGTAGCTGTCGGACAGTCCTACGAGCAGTACTTC.

The genes are TRBV4-1 and TRBJ1-5, with no clear D. With 0 bases removed from V and 3 bases from J, the gap between germline ends came to 9 bases. In germline, CDR1 is MGHRA, CDR2 YSYEKL. This CDR3 is 15 amino acids long. The CDR3 loop is CASSQDPGYNQPQHF. The CDR3 DNA follows: TGCGCCAGCAGCCAAGATCCGGGGTACAATCAGCCCCAGCATTTT.

The genes are TRBV20-1 and TRBJ2-7, with 8 nucleotides matching TRBD2. Germline CDR1 and CDR2: DFQATT and SNEGSKA (reference sequence). V trimming: 3 bases; J trimming: 3 bases; junction bases outside the gene matches: 4. The CDR3 totals 13 residues. The DNA for the CDR3 is TGCAGTGCTAGTTCGGGACTAGGCTACGAGCAGTACTTC. Translation gives CSASSGLGYEQYF.

The chain has TRBV4-1 and TRBJ2-7; 8 nucleotides match TRBD1. The V and J ends lost 1 base and 4 bases, in that order; junction bases with no gene match: 3. The germline gives CDR1 MGHRA, CDR2 YSYEKL. The CDR3 is 14 residues long. In nucleotides, the CDR3 is TGCGCCAGCAGCCAAGTGACAGGGGTGTACGAGCAGTACTTC. It codes for CASSQVTGVYEQYF.

CDR3 sequence: CASSLTGAPYEQYF. For the CDR3, the DNA is TGCGCCAGCAGCTTGACAGGGGCGCCCTACGAGCAGTACTTC. V usage is TRBV5-1 and J usage is TRBJ2-7; the match to TRBD1 covers 7 bases. The ends lost 1 base at V and 2 bases at J; junction bases unmatched: 3. Per germline, CDR1 SGHRS and CDR2 YFSETQ. This CDR3 has 14 residues.

This CDR3 is CASSRTRGISDEQFF. The CDR3 nucleotides read TGTGCCAGCAGCCGTACTCGGGGTATAAGCGATGAGCAGTTCTTC. The chain combines TRBV7-9 with TRBJ2-1; a weak D match, TRBD2 (5 bases). Germline CDR1 SEHNR, CDR2 FQNEAQ (reference sequence). The CDR3 extends over 15 amino acids. V shed 5 bases and J shed 8 bases, with 19 bases lying between them.

This CDR3 reads CASSFTGTEAFF. In DNA form, the CDR3 reads TGCGCCAGCAGCTTTACAGGGACTGAAGCTTTCTTT. The rearrangement joins TRBV5-1 to TRBJ1-1, with TRBD1 as a possible D gene (6 bases). The CDR3 runs 12 residues. The V end lost 2 bases, the J end lost 5 bases, and 7 bases lay between the germline ends. Per the germline V gene, CDR1 is SGHRS and CDR2 is YFSETQ.

The chain is built from TRBV25-1 and TRBJ1-1, with 9 bases matching TRBD1. Trimming removed 6 bases from V and 10 bases from J; junction bases left unmatched: 6. CDR1 and CDR2 from the germline V gene are MGHDK and SYGVNS. The CDR3 spans 12 residues. The CDR3 DNA is TGTGCCAGCAGACCCGACAGGGGGGGAGCTTTCTTT. It translates to CASRPDRGGAFF.

V is TRBV6-1 and J is TRBJ1-1; D may be TRBD1 (5 bases). V was cut by 2 bases and J by 0 bases, with 16 bases left in between. Per germline, CDR1 MNHNS and CDR2 SASEGT. This CDR3 has 17 amino acids. The CDR3 spells CASSERWAGRMNTEAFF. CDR3 sequence (DNA): TGTGCCAGCAGTGAAAGGTGGGCAGGGCGAATGAACACTGAAGCTTTCTTT.

The chain links TRBV7-9 to TRBJ1-5; 9 nucleotides align to TRBD1. The CDR3 is 17 residues long. After removal of 3 bases from V and 3 bases from J, the junction contained 9 bases not matched to a gene. Germline CDR1 reads SEHNR; CDR2 reads FQNEAQ (reference sequence). The DNA of the CDR3 is TGTGCCAGCAGCTTTGGGCCAAACAGGGGGCTCAATCAGCCCCAGCATTTT. It is translated as CASSFGPNRGLNQPQHF.

The rearrangement joins TRBV19 to TRBJ1-1, with a possible D match to TRBD1 (6 bases). The CDR3 runs 13 residues. Deletions cut 2 bases from V and 3 bases from J, with 7 bases between. Per germline, CDR1 LNHDA and CDR2 SQIVND (reference sequence). The CDR3 loop reads CASSINRDTEAFF. For the CDR3, the DNA is TGTGCCAGTAGTATAAACAGGGACACTGAAGCTTTCTTT.

The V gene is TRBV2, the J gene TRBJ2-3; 9 bases align to TRBD2. The CDR3 totals 14 residues. The junction had 8 bases not matched to a gene; V was cut back by 8 bases and J by 5 bases. CDR1 is SNHLY and CDR2 is FYNNEI in the germline V gene. In DNA, the CDR3 is TGTGCCAGCTCCGAGGGACTAGCTATAGATACGCAGTATTTT. It translates to CASSEGLAIDTQYF.